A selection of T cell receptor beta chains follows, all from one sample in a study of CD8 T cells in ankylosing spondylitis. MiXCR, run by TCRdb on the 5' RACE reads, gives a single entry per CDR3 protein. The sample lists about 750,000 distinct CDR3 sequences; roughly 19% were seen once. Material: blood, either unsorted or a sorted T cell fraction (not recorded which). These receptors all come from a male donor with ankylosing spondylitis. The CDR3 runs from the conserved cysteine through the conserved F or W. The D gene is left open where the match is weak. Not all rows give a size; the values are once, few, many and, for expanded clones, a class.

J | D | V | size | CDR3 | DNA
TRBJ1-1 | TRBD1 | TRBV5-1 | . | CASSLGQGWSTEAFF | TGCGCCAGCAGCTTGGGACAGGGATGGAGTACTGAAGCTTTCTTT
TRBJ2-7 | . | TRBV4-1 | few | CASSQENSGEQYF | TGCGCCAGCAGCCAAGAAAACAGCGGCGAGCAGTACTTC
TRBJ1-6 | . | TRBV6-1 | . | CASSRDWSSYNSPLHF | TGTGCCAGCAGCCGGGACTGGAGCTCCTATAATTCACCCCTCCACTTT
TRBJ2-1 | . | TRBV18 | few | CASSPPARVTYNEQFF | TGTGCCAGCTCACCACCGGCCAGGGTAACCTACAATGAGCAGTTCTTC
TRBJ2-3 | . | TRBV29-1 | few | CSVDLGTDTQYF | TGCAGCGTCGACTTGGGCACAGATACGCAGTATTTT
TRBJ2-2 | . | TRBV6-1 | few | CASRHSANTGELFF | TGTGCCAGCAGACATTCGGCAAACACCGGGGAGCTGTTTTTT
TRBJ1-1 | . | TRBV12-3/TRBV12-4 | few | CASSRTDLEAFF | TGTGCCAGCAGCAGAACAGACCTTGAAGCTTTCTTT
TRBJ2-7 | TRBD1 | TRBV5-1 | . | CASSLDPTGFDEQYF | TGCGCCAGCAGCTTGGACCCGACAGGGTTTGACGAGCAGTACTTC
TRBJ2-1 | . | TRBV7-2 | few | CASSARALNGGEQFF | TGTGCCAGCAGCGCCCGGGCCCTTAATGGGGGAGAGCAGTTCTTC
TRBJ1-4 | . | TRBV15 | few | CATSRDEGYPNEKLFF | TGTGCCACCAGCAGAGATGAAGGGTATCCTAATGAAAAACTGTTTTTT
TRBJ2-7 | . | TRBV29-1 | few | CSVLVSYEQYF | TGCAGCGTTTTGGTCTCCTACGAGCAGTACTTC
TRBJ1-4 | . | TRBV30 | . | CAWSGGVATNEKLFF | TGTGCCTGGAGTGGAGGAGTTGCAACTAATGAAAAACTGTTTTTT
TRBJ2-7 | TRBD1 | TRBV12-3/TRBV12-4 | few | CASRPQGAHYEQYF | TGTGCCAGCAGACCACAGGGGGCGCATTACGAGCAGTACTTC
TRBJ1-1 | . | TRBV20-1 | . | CSASGGLPRAEAFF | TGCAGTGCTAGTGGGGGGCTCCCTAGGGCTGAAGCTTTCTTT
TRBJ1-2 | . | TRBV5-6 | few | CASSLFVGADYGYTF | TGTGCCAGCAGCTTGTTCGTAGGGGCCGACTATGGCTACACCTTC
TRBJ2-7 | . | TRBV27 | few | CASSQLSSYEQYF | TGTGCCAGCAGTCAACTAAGCTCCTACGAGCAGTACTTC
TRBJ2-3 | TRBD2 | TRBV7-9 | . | CASSSGLAGAHTDTQYF | TGTGCCAGCAGCTCGGGACTAGCGGGGGCCCACACAGATACGCAGTATTTT
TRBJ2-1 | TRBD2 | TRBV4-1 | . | CASSQESILLAGANNEQFF | TGCGCCAGCAGCCAAGAATCCATCCTGCTAGCGGGAGCTAATAATGAGCAGTTCTTC
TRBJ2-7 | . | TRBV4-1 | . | CASSHQGSPYEQYF | TGCGCCAGCAGCCATCAGGGTTCCCCCTACGAGCAGTACTTC
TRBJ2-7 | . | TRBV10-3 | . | CAILGRVGYEQYF | TGTGCCATCCTCGGCCGGGTGGGATACGAGCAGTACTTC
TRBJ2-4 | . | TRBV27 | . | CASSLSGDSNIQYF | TGTGCCAGCAGTTTATCGGGCGATTCCAACATTCAGTACTTC
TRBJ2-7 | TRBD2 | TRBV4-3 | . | CASSHGTSGLYEQYF | TGCGCCAGCAGCCATGGGACTAGCGGGCTCTACGAGCAGTACTTC
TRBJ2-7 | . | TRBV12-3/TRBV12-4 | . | CASRRQDGYEQYF | TGTGCCAGCAGGCGCCAAGACGGATACGAGCAGTACTTC
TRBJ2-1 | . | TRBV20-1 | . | CSARGQSSTGGYNEQFF | TGCAGTGCTAGAGGGCAGTCATCTACCGGTGGGTACAATGAGCAGTTCTTC
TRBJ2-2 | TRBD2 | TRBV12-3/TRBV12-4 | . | CASSGTSGIAGELFF | TGTGCCAGCAGTGGGACTAGCGGGATCGCCGGGGAGCTGTTTTTT
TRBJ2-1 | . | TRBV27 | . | CASSANSWNEQFF | TGTGCCAGCAGCGCGAATAGCTGGAATGAGCAGTTCTTC
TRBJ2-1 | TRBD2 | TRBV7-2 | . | CASERTSGRYEQFF | TGTGCCAGTGAGCGGACTAGCGGGAGGTATGAGCAGTTCTTC
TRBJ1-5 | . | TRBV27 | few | CASRGGGGQPQHF | TGTGCCAGCAGGGGGGGGGGAGGCCAGCCCCAGCATTTT
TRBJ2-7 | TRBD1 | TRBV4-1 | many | CASSQNTGTGVSEQYF | TGCGCCAGCAGCCAAAACACCGGGACAGGGGTGTCCGAGCAGTACTTC
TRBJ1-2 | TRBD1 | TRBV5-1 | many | CASSRDNTGDYGYTF | TGCGCCAGCAGCAGGGACAATACAGGGGACTATGGCTACACCTTC
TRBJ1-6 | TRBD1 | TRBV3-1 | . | CASSHKKTGVNSPLHF | TGTGCCAGCAGCCACAAAAAAACAGGGGTTAATTCACCCCTCCACTTT
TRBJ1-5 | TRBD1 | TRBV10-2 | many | CASSSGTGLNQPQHF | TGCGCCAGCAGTTCCGGGACAGGGCTAAATCAGCCCCAGCATTTT
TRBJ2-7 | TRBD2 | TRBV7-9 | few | CASSLSSTSGGYEQYF | TGTGCCAGCAGCTTATCATCGACTAGCGGGGGATACGAGCAGTACTTC
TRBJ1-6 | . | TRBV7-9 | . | CASSLAGLSPLHF | TGTGCCAGCAGCTTAGCAGGGTTATCACCCCTCCACTTT